The following is a T cell receptor (beta chain) sequence with its context. The data were taken from a study of blood T cell repertoires in COVID-19. Germline assignment: CDR1 SGHNT and CDR2 YYREEE (reference sequence). Trimming pared 3 bases from V and 1 base from J, leaving 14 bases between. CDR3 length: 16 amino acids. Generated by immunoSEQ multiplex PCR, the TCRdb table keeps only in-frame clones and is missing some. Of 150,000 to 200,000 clones in the sample, 65% to 90% were seen once. The TCR sequence derives from a man aged 45-65 years with active or convalescent COVID-19. V usage is TRBV5-4 and J usage is TRBJ2-1; tentative D call: TRBD1 (6 bases). The sequencing sample was made of peripheral blood. CDR3 nucleotide sequence: TGTGCCAGCAGCTACGGAGGTGGACAGTCCTACAATGAGCAGTTCTTC. Translating it yields CASSYGGGQSYNEQFF.